A selection of T cell receptor beta chains follows, all from one sample in a study of blood T cell repertoires in COVID-19. TCRdb's table, derived via immunoSEQ multiplex PCR, lists solely in-frame clones and lacks some. The sample lists some 50,000 clones, roughly 80% occurring once. Material: peripheral blood. The receptors shown here come from a man aged 45 to 65 with active COVID-19. CDR3s include the opening cysteine and the closing phenylalanine or tryptophan. The D gene is left open where the match is weak. Expanded clones get a size class; other rows say once, few or many, or leave the size out.

DNA,CDR3,V,D,size,J
TGTGCCAGCAGCTTAGCTGGGCCAAACACCATATATTTT,CASSLAGPNTIYF,TRBV11-2,-,-,TRBJ1-3
TGTGCCAGCAGCCTACAGGGGGCCCCTAACTATGGCTACACCTTC,CASSLQGAPNYGYTF,TRBV7-2,TRBD1,-,TRBJ1-2
TGCGCCAGCCGTGGTTTAGGCGGGAGCTCCTACAATGAGCAGTTCTTC,CASRGLGGSSYNEQFF,TRBV5-1,TRBD2,-,TRBJ2-1
TGTGCCAGCAGCTTGGCCGGGGGGTTAGACACTGAAGCTTTCTTT,CASSLAGGLDTEAFF,TRBV5-6,-,-,TRBJ1-1
TGTGCCAGCAGCCCAATGGGGCCTGGAAACACCATATATTTT,CASSPMGPGNTIYF,TRBV7-9,-,-,TRBJ1-3
TGTGCCAGCAGTGAGTGGGGGCCCCCGAACACCGGGGAGCTGTTTTTT,CASSEWGPPNTGELFF,TRBV6-1,-,-,TRBJ2-2
TGTGCCAGCAGCTACCGGGGACTAGCGGGAATCAATGAGCAGTTCTTC,CASSYRGLAGINEQFF,TRBV13,TRBD2,-,TRBJ2-1
TGTGCCAGCTCACCAGCTCAGCGGTCCTACAATGAGCAGTTCTTC,CASSPAQRSYNEQFF,TRBV18,-,-,TRBJ2-1
TGTGCCAGCAGCTTGGGCGTTGCTAGCACAGATACGCAGTATTTT,CASSLGVASTDTQYF,TRBV5-5,-,-,TRBJ2-3
TGTGCCAGCAGTCCGGGGCGGGGGGGCCTTGAGACCCAGTACTTC,CASSPGRGGLETQYF,TRBV27,TRBD2,-,TRBJ2-5
TGTGCCACCAGCAGAGATCCAGCGGGCTACGAGCAGTACTTC,CATSRDPAGYEQYF,TRBV15,-,-,TRBJ2-7
TGCGCCAGCGGTTCAAGCGGGGGGACCTACAATGAGCAGTTCTTC,CASGSSGGTYNEQFF,TRBV5-1,TRBD2,once,TRBJ2-1
TGCGCCAGCAGCCAAGAGCAGGCCCCTAGCACAGATACGCAGTATTTT,CASSQEQAPSTDTQYF,TRBV4-1,-,-,TRBJ2-3
TGTGCCAGCAGCTTGTTTACAGGGGTGAGGGATGGCTACACCTTC,CASSLFTGVRDGYTF,TRBV5-4,TRBD1,-,TRBJ1-2
TGTGCCAGTAGTCTCGACAGGGAGATATACAATGAGCAGTTCTTC,CASSLDREIYNEQFF,TRBV19,TRBD1,-,TRBJ2-1
TGCGCCAGCAGCTTGGTGACAGTCCAAGAGACCCAGTACTTC,CASSLVTVQETQYF,TRBV5-1,-,-,TRBJ2-5
TGTGCCAGCAGCTTCCCCGGGACAGGGGGCCTAAACTATGGCTACACCTTC,CASSFPGTGGLNYGYTF,TRBV5-5,TRBD1,-,TRBJ1-2
TGCGCCAGCAGCCAAACAGGGTGGTCAACTAATGAAAAACTGTTTTTT,CASSQTGWSTNEKLFF,TRBV4-1,-,-,TRBJ1-4
TGTGCCAGCAGCCCGGGGGACTACCTCTCTGGGGCCAACGTCCTGACTTTC,CASSPGDYLSGANVLTF,TRBV7-9,TRBD2,-,TRBJ2-6
TGTGCCAGCAGCTTTAGCTCTGGGGCCAACGTCCTGACTTTC,CASSFSSGANVLTF,TRBV13,-,-,TRBJ2-6
TGTGCCAGCAGCAATTTCGGACTAGCGGGGGACAATGAGCAGTTCTTC,CASSNFGLAGDNEQFF,TRBV21-1,-,-,TRBJ2-1
TGTGCCAGCAGTTTAATGCGGAACAATGAGCAGTTCTTC,CASSLMRNNEQFF,TRBV12-3/TRBV12-4,-,-,TRBJ2-1
TGTGCCAGCAGGGTATCCCAAGGACAGGGCGGCTACGAGCAGTACTTC,CASRVSQGQGGYEQYF,TRBV2,TRBD1,many,TRBJ2-7
TGTGCCAGCAGCTGGACGGAGGTGAGGGGCTACACCTTC,CASSWTEVRGYTF,TRBV7-9,-,-,TRBJ1-2
TGTGCCATCTTACAGGGGACTGAAGCTTTCTTT,CAILQGTEAFF,TRBV28,TRBD1,-,TRBJ1-1
TGTGCCAGCAGCTCCGAGGGAAACACCATATATTTT,CASSSEGNTIYF,TRBV11-2,-,-,TRBJ1-3
TGTGCCAGCAGCCACTGGGGGGGTAGCAATGAGCAGTTCTTC,CASSHWGGSNEQFF,TRBV7-2,TRBD2,-,TRBJ2-1
TGCGCCAGCAGCGACTCGGGGTTCGCGAACACCGGGGAGCTGTTTTTT,CASSDSGFANTGELFF,TRBV10-1,-,-,TRBJ2-2